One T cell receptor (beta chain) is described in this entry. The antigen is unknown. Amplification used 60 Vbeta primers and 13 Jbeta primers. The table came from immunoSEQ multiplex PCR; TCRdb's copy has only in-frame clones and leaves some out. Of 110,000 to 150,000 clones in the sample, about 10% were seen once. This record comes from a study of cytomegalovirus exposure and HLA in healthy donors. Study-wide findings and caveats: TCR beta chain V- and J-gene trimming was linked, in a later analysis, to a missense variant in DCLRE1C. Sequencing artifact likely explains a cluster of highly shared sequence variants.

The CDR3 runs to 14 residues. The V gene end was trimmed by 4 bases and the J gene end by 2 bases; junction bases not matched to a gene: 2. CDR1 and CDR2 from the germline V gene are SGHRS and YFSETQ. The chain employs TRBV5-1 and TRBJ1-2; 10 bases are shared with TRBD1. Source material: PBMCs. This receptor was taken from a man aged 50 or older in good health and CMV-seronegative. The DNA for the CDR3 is TGCGCCAGCAGCCTGGGACAGGGGAACTATGGCTACACCTTC. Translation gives CASSLGQGNYGYTF.